This passage covers 24 T cell receptor beta chains from one sample sequenced in a study of long-term antiretroviral therapy in people with HIV. At survey level, the immunoSEQ assay was run in its v3.0 version. Only in-frame clones appear in the TCRdb table, and some are missing; sequencing was by immunoSEQ multiplex PCR. The table shows 17,000 or so clones, with around 81% occurring only once. The sequencing used unsorted PBMCs, collected 0.3 years before starting antiretroviral therapy. The source is a middle-aged man with HIV.

The V call is TRBV19, the J call TRBJ1-5; 10 bases are a match to TRBD1. CDR1 and CDR2 from the germline V gene are LNHDA and SQIVND (reference sequence). This CDR3 comprises 15 residues. J was trimmed by 7 bases and V by 3 bases; bases with no gene match: 6. CDR3 protein: CASSMRTGGDQPQHF. The CDR3 nucleotides are TGTGCCAGTAGTATGCGGACAGGGGGAGACCAGCCCCAGCATTTT.

This clone was observed a few times. The chain combines TRBV6-6 with TRBJ2-1; 8 bases align to TRBD2. V lost 2 bases to trimming and J lost 8 bases; unmatched junction nucleotides: 5. From germline, CDR1 is MNHNY and CDR2 SVGAGI (reference sequence). CDR3 length: 14 residues. CDR3 sequence: CASSYESGSYEQFF. The CDR3 DNA is TGTGCCAGCAGTTACGAAAGCGGGAGTTATGAGCAGTTCTTC.

The chain is built from TRBV7-9 and TRBJ1-1; TRBD1 might be the D (5 bases). The CDR3 is made up of 13 amino acids. The V end lost 4 bases, the J end lost 0 bases, and 6 bases lay between the germline ends. The germline gives CDR1 SEHNR, CDR2 FQNEAQ (reference sequence). The CDR3 loop reads CASSSTVNTEAFF. CDR3 sequence (DNA): TGTGCCAGCAGCTCGACAGTGAACACTGAAGCTTTCTTT.

The rearrangement links TRBV15 to TRBJ2-1; TRBD2 matches 8 bases. CDR1 is LNHNV, CDR2 YYDKDF, per germline (reference sequence). This CDR3 is built from 15 residues. Trimming removed 0 bases from V and 6 bases from J; junction bases left unmatched: 4. CDR3 sequence reads: CATSRDREGLNEQFF. For the CDR3, the DNA is TGTGCCACCAGCAGAGATCGGGAGGGCCTCAATGAGCAGTTCTTC.

This clone was seen only once. The chain links TRBV5-1 to TRBJ1-1; tentatively, D is TRBD1 (5 bases). This CDR3 is 15 amino acids long. The V end was cut by 5 bases, the J end by 5 bases, with 19 bases between. Germline-derived CDR1 and CDR2 are SGHRS and YFSETQ. The DNA for the CDR3 is TGCGCCAGCAGACTGTCGGACGGGGGAAAAACTGAAGCTTTCTTT. This codes for CASRLSDGGKTEAFF.

The chain has TRBV5-8 and TRBJ2-7, with 10 bases matching TRBD2. CDR3 size: 17 residues. V lost 4 bases, J lost 1 base, and 11 bases stayed unmatched. In germline, CDR1 is SGHTS, CDR2 YDEGEE. As DNA, the CDR3 is TGTGCCAGCAGCACAAATCTAGCGGGAGTCCGTTCCTACGAGCAGTACTTC. Its protein is CASSTNLAGVRSYEQYF.

This chain connects TRBV7-2 to TRBJ2-3; a weak D match, TRBD2 (7 bases). Germline V CDR1 and CDR2: SGHTA, FQGNSA. This CDR3 contains 14 residues. Trimming cost V 7 bases and J 3 bases, with 14 bases left between them. The CDR3 is CASTKGGGTDTQYF. CDR3 bases: TGTGCCAGCACCAAGGGAGGGGGAACAGATACGCAGTATTTT.

This clone is deemed medium-sized. DNA of the CDR3: TGTGCCAGTAGTATAGTTACAGGGACGGCTCCTGAGCAGTTCTTC. Protein: CASSIVTGTAPEQFF. The chain uses TRBV19 and TRBJ2-1, with D possibly TRBD1 on 6 matching bases. The CDR3 sequence is 15 residues long. Germline V gene sequence: CDR1 LNHDA, CDR2 SQIVND (reference sequence). V dropped 1 base and J dropped 9 bases, with 16 bases sitting between them.

The chain carries TRBV19 and TRBJ2-3, with 9 bases matching TRBD2. Germline V gene data show CDR1 as LNHDA and CDR2 as SQIVND (reference sequence). V gave up 4 bases and J gave up 3 bases; unmatched junction bases: 8. The CDR3 loop spans 16 amino acids. CDR3 sequence reads: CASSNGIAGVTDTQYF. The DNA of the CDR3 is TGTGCCAGTAGTAATGGGATAGCGGGAGTAACAGATACGCAGTATTTT.

The rearrangement joins TRBV6-6 to TRBJ1-3; TRBD1 matches 9 bases. This CDR3 contains 14 residues. Germline V gene data show CDR1 as MNHNY and CDR2 as SVGAGI (reference sequence). Trimming took 0 bases from V and 9 from J; bases not matched to a gene: 3. CDR3 region: CASSYSDRGGTIYF. CDR3 nucleotides: TGTGCCAGCAGTTACTCGGACAGGGGCGGCACCATATATTTT.

The chain links TRBV6-5 to TRBJ1-2; D call uncertain. From germline, CDR1 is MNHEY and CDR2 SVGAGI. Trimming shortened V by 7 bases and J by 3 bases, and 15 bases separated the two germline ends. The CDR3 runs to 14 residues. The CDR3 is CASKASGADYGYTF. Written as DNA, the CDR3 is TGTGCCAGCAAAGCCTCCGGCGCGGACTATGGCTACACCTTC.

This clone was recorded a few times. This chain links TRBV2 with TRBJ2-7; D might be TRBD1 (6 bases). The CDR3 extends over 16 amino acids. With 1 base removed from V and 2 bases from J, the gap between germline ends came to 15 bases. Germline-derived CDR1 and CDR2 are SNHLY and FYNNEI. The CDR3 loop reads CASSEGGAGATYEQYF. The CDR3 DNA is TGTGCCAGCAGTGAAGGTGGGGCAGGGGCAACCTACGAGCAGTACTTC.

This rearrangement joins TRBV5-1 to TRBJ2-7; D possibly corresponds to TRBD2 (5 bases). CDR1 SGHRS and CDR2 YFSETQ come from the germline V gene. V lost 5 bases, J lost 0 bases, and 15 bases lay in between. The CDR3 is 15 amino acids. This CDR3 is CASRRSADYSYEQYF. CDR3 nucleotide sequence: TGCGCCAGCAGACGGTCAGCGGATTACTCCTACGAGCAGTACTTC.

The chain uses TRBV7-8 and TRBJ1-4; a weak D match, TRBD1 (6 bases). The CDR3 covers 15 residues. Germline V lookup: CDR1 SGHVS, CDR2 FQNEAQ. V lost 5 bases to trimming and J lost 8 bases, with 18 bases between them. Written as DNA, the CDR3 is TGTGCCAGCAGCATACCGACAGGCAGCAAGGAAAAACTGTTTTTT. Translated, it gives CASSIPTGSKEKLFF. Full variable domain (outside the CDR3, taken from reference TRBV7-8 and TRBJ1-4): GAGVSQSPRYKVAKRGQDVALRCDPISGHVSLFWYQQALGQGPEFLTYFQNEAQLDKSGLPSDRFFAERPEGSVSTLKIQRTQQEDSAVYLCASSIPTGSKEKLFFGSGTQLSVL.

This clone was observed a few times. CDR3 residues: CASSLERDQETQYF. The CDR3 DNA reads as TGTGCCAGCAGCCTGGAGAGGGACCAAGAGACCCAGTACTTC. This chain uses TRBV9 with TRBJ2-5; D perhaps matches TRBD2 (5 bases). The CDR3 runs to 14 residues. V lost 4 bases, J lost 0 bases, and 10 bases lay in between. Germline V gene sequence: CDR1 SGDLS, CDR2 YYNGEE.

As concerns this clone: One end of the junction does not line up with germline, which may come from a read error. The V call is TRBV18, the J call TRBJ2-3; D is perhaps TRBD1 or TRBD2 (5 bases each). The V gene's germline CDR1 is KGHSH and CDR2 LQKENI. The CDR3 spans 17 residues. CDR3 nucleotide sequence: TGTGCCAGCTCGCCACGGGCGGCGCAGGGACGGACGGATACGCAGTATTTT. Translating gives CASSPRAAQGRTDTQYF. The complete variable domain, with remaining parts taken from reference TRBV18 and TRBJ2-3, reads NAGVMQNPRHLVRRRGQEARLRCSPMKGHSHVYWYRQLPEEGLKFMVYLQKENIIDESGMPKERFSAEFPKEGPSILRIQQVVRGDSAAYFCASSPRAAQGRTDTQYFGPGTRLTVL.

The rearrangement joins TRBV7-9 to TRBJ1-4; no clear D. CDR1 is SEHNR and CDR2 is FQNEAQ in the germline V gene (reference sequence). The length of the CDR3 is 17 residues. V lost 1 base to trimming and J lost 2 bases, with 14 bases between them. The CDR3 DNA reads TGTGCCAGCAGCTTAGAAGGGTATTGGGCTACTAATGAAAAACTGTTTTTT. It codes for CASSLEGYWATNEKLFF. Full variable domain (missing parts from reference TRBV7-9 and TRBJ1-4): DTGVSQNPRHKITKRGQNVTFRCDPISEHNRLYWYRQTLGQGPEFLTYFQNEAQLEKSRLLSDRFSAERPKGSFSTLEIQRTEQGDSAMYLCASSLEGYWATNEKLFFGSGTQLSVL.

The chain couples TRBV2 to TRBJ1-1, with D maybe TRBD1 (5 bases). This CDR3 has 12 residues. Per the germline V gene, CDR1 is SNHLY and CDR2 is FYNNEI. V was pared by 4 bases and J by 6 bases, with 9 bases between. The CDR3 sequence is CASSGLGPEAFF. The CDR3 DNA is TGTGCCAGCAGTGGTCTGGGGCCTGAAGCTTTCTTT.

The chain recombines TRBV4-1 with TRBJ2-7, with D perhaps TRBD1 (6 bases). This CDR3 is 16 amino acids long. Germline assignment: CDR1 MGHRA and CDR2 YSYEKL. V was trimmed by 0 bases and J by 6 bases, leaving 18 bases between them. The DNA for the CDR3 is TGCGCCAGCAGCCAAGAGTTGAGCAGGGGATTACGCGAGCAGTACTTC. Protein: CASSQELSRGLREQYF.

This sequence joins TRBV27 and TRBJ2-7; 12 bases are shared with TRBD2. This CDR3 is 16 amino acids long. Germline loops: CDR1 MNHEY, CDR2 SMNVEV (reference sequence). V lost 3 bases and J lost 1; bases outside the gene matches: 4. The CDR3 is CASSLRGLAGSYEQYF. The DNA of the CDR3 is TGTGCCAGCAGTTTGCGTGGACTAGCGGGGTCCTACGAGCAGTACTTC.

This rearrangement joins TRBV28 to TRBJ1-1; D is unresolved. Germline loops: CDR1 MDHEN, CDR2 SYDVKM. V gave up 7 bases and J gave up 1 base, with 10 bases separating them. The CDR3 totals 13 residues. The CDR3 sequence: CASIIMGNTEAFF. DNA for the CDR3: TGTGCCAGCATCATTATGGGGAACACTGAAGCTTTCTTT.

The gene calls are TRBV19 and TRBJ2-3; no reliable D call. The CDR3 runs to 14 residues. The V gene's germline CDR1 is LNHDA and CDR2 SQIVND (reference sequence). Between the trimmed V and J ends, which lost 6 bases and 0 bases, there was a span of 10 bases. The CDR3 spells CASRWNPSTDTQYF. DNA of the CDR3: TGTGCCAGTAGATGGAACCCTAGCACAGATACGCAGTATTTT.

This clone was counted once. The J gene is TRBJ2-7, the V gene TRBV27, with no clear D. This CDR3 spans 14 amino acids. V was shortened by 2 bases and J by 2 bases, with 10 bases between the two germline ends. The germline V gene encodes CDR1 MNHEY and CDR2 SMNVEV (reference sequence). This chain's CDR3 is CASSLRTGPYEQYF. Written as DNA, the CDR3 is TGTGCCAGCAGTTTACGGACGGGCCCCTACGAGCAGTACTTC.

The rearrangement uses TRBV13 and TRBJ1-1, with TRBD1 as a possible D gene (5 bases). The CDR3 consists of 13 residues. Trimming shortened V by 5 bases and J by 5 bases, and 12 bases separated the two germline ends. Germline V gives CDR1 PRHDT, CDR2 FYEKMQ (reference sequence). CDR3 loop: CASSGGGSTEAFF. In DNA form, the CDR3 reads TGTGCCAGCAGCGGGGGTGGGTCGACTGAAGCTTTCTTT.